This T cell receptor beta chain was identified during a study of shared clonotypes between healthy human individuals. Repertoires were generated with immunoSEQ multiplex PCR, while TCRdb's copy carries only in-frame clones and drops some. The sample records a few million clones, 80% to 95% being singletons. The donor cohort consisted entirely of Caucasian adults residing in Nashville, Tennessee. CD45RA+ naive and CD45RA-negative memory subsets were separated from CD4+ cells. Germline V gives CDR1 MNHEY, CDR2 SMNVEV (reference sequence). V was shortened by 9 bases and J by 0 bases, with 7 bases between the two germline ends. The CDR3 sequence is 12 residues long.

Sequenced material: naive CD4+ T cells from PBMCs. Subset in this sample: CD45RA+ positively selected. The chain recombines TRBV27 with TRBJ2-3, with D maybe TRBD2 (5 bases). This clonotype was obtained from a man between 18 and 35 years old in good health. Some clones in this sample may be carry-over from other donors' samples. CDR3 sequence: CASRDSTDTQYF. CDR3 bases: TGTGCCAGTCGGGATAGCACAGATACGCAGTATTTT.